These T cell receptor beta chains were read from a single sample in a study of blood T cell repertoires in COVID-19. Assay: immunoSEQ multiplex PCR; the TCRdb copy retains only in-frame clones and omits some. The sample lists more than 200,000 clones, over 80% seen once, with approximately 30% in the top ten. Material for sequencing was peripheral blood. All receptors come from a man between 40 and 49 years old with acute or convalescent COVID-19. Both conserved end residues are trimmed from each CDR3. Each record gives: V gene, J gene, CDR3 protein.

TRBV15,TRBJ2-1,ATSRDRGGRGQF
TRBV7-3,TRBJ2-3,ASSLWRAGSTDTQY
TRBV5-4,TRBJ1-2,ASSLKGPGGAYGYT
TRBV29-1,TRBJ2-7,SVTPTGLATGEQY
TRBV6-1,TRBJ1-5,ASSDTFDSRPQH
TRBV21-1,TRBJ2-6,ASSYPGQGATGANVLT
TRBV4-1,TRBJ1-2,ASSQGAGSRGYT
TRBV7-9,TRBJ2-1,ASSLALVESHLIGNEQF
TRBV21-1,TRBJ2-4,AKRAKNIQY
TRBV2,TRBJ1-4,ASRRQGSNEKLF
TRBV9,TRBJ1-2,ASSARAGIGGYT